The rows below give T cell receptor beta chains drawn from one sample of a study of metastatic and nonmetastatic thyroid tumors. TCRdb re-analyzed the PCR reads through MiXCR. The data contain 30,000 to 40,000 clones, approximately 16% of them singletons. The specimen was blood. The receptors here all came from a male donor with papillary thyroid cancer or a benign thyroid nodule (not recorded which). Some clones in this sample may be carry-over from other donors' samples. Each CDR3 is given with its conserved first and last residue. A D gene is named only where the DNA matches it firmly. Size is stated for part of the rows, as once, few or many counts, or as a class when the clone is expanded.

v_call,clone_size,d_call,j_call,cdr3_nt,cdr3_aa
TRBV11-1,NA,NA,TRBJ2-7,TGTGCCAGCAGCCGGGACGGCGGGGCTCGGAAGTACGAGCAGTACTTC,CASSRDGGARKYEQYF
TRBV6-6,few,TRBD2,TRBJ2-1,TGTGCCAGCATTTACTCTGGGACTAGCGGGACCAATGAGCAGTTCTTC,CASIYSGTSGTNEQFF
TRBV2,NA,NA,TRBJ2-7,TGTGCCAGCAGCGACCGAGTTATGACTAGAGAACCGTGGGAGCAGTACTTC,CASSDRVMTREPWEQYF
TRBV18,NA,TRBD1,TRBJ1-4,TGTGCCAGCTCCCGACAGGGAATGTATCCTGCAACTAATGAAAAACTGTTTTTT,CASSRQGMYPATNEKLFF
TRBV7-2,NA,NA,TRBJ2-7,TGTGCCAGCAGTTCCGTGGACCGACCCTACGAGCAGTACTTC,CASSSVDRPYEQYF
TRBV19,many,NA,TRBJ1-1,TGTGCCAGTAGTATGGGGCAGGGAGCTGAAGCTTTCTTT,CASSMGQGAEAFF
TRBV15,many,TRBD2,TRBJ2-1,TGTGCCACCAGCAGAGTCAAAACTAGCGGGAGCTACAATGAGCAGTTCTTC,CATSRVKTSGSYNEQFF
TRBV12-3/TRBV12-4,many,NA,TRBJ1-1,TGTGCCAGCATCCCGGGACTCCAGAACACTGAAGCTTTCTTT,CASIPGLQNTEAFF
TRBV5-1,many,NA,TRBJ1-2,TGCGCCAGCAGTTCCCAGGGTGTGCCTAACTATGGCTACACCTTC,CASSSQGVPNYGYTF
TRBV7-3,NA,TRBD2,TRBJ2-5,TGTGCCAGCAGCTCGGGGGGTCGAGGGGAGACCCAGTACTTC,CASSSGGRGETQYF
TRBV15,few,NA,TRBJ2-3,TGTGCCACCAGCAGAGATAATTGGGGAACCACAGATACGCAGTATTTT,CATSRDNWGTTDTQYF
TRBV7-3,many,NA,TRBJ2-7,TGTGCCAGCAGCTTAACGGGCGGATACGAGCAGTACTTC,CASSLTGGYEQYF
TRBV6-2/TRBV6-3,many,NA,TRBJ2-4,TGTGCCAGCAGTTTCAGGGAATTCGACATTCAGTACTTC,CASSFREFDIQYF
TRBV12-3/TRBV12-4,many,NA,TRBJ1-1,TGTGCCAGTATCCGTTTAGAGAACACTGAAGCTTTCTTT,CASIRLENTEAFF
TRBV11-3,NA,TRBD1,TRBJ1-2,TGTGCCAGCAGCCCCTGGGGACAGGAAGATGGCTACACCTTC,CASSPWGQEDGYTF
TRBV27,many,TRBD1,TRBJ1-2,TGTGCCAGCAGTTTGACAGGGGACTATGGCTACACCTTC,CASSLTGDYGYTF
TRBV7-8,many,NA,TRBJ2-1,TGTGCCAGCAGCTTAACAACAACTGGCAGGAATGAGCAGTTCTTC,CASSLTTTGRNEQFF